This TCR beta chain is drawn from a study of blood T cell repertoires in COVID-19. In the study overall: The United States, Italy and Spain were the sources of the acute and convalescent COVID-19 samples. T cells, B-cell-depleted T cells, or PBMCs supplied cDNA or gDNA.

V shed 7 bases and J shed 6 bases, with 19 bases lying between them. Germline-derived CDR1 and CDR2 are SGHAT and FQNNGV. This CDR3 contains 14 residues. Source study methods: Estimation of nucleated cell counts relied on the amplification of reference gene primers. Sequencing was performed with immunoSEQ multiplex PCR; in TCRdb, only in-frame clones are kept and a portion is missing. V, J and clone size reflect that table, while D and trimming were determined from the DNA. The table has a few hundred thousand clones, roughly 84% seen once. Sequences were obtained from PBMCs or T cells enriched from blood (not recorded which). The receptor was derived from a woman in her fifties or sixties who had been exposed to COVID-19. The V gene is TRBV11-2, the J gene TRBJ2-7, with D possibly TRBD1 on 6 matching bases. The CDR3 spells CASTQGQVRGEQYF. Written as DNA, the CDR3 is TGTGCCAGCACCCAGGGGCAGGTTCGAGGCGAGCAGTACTTC.